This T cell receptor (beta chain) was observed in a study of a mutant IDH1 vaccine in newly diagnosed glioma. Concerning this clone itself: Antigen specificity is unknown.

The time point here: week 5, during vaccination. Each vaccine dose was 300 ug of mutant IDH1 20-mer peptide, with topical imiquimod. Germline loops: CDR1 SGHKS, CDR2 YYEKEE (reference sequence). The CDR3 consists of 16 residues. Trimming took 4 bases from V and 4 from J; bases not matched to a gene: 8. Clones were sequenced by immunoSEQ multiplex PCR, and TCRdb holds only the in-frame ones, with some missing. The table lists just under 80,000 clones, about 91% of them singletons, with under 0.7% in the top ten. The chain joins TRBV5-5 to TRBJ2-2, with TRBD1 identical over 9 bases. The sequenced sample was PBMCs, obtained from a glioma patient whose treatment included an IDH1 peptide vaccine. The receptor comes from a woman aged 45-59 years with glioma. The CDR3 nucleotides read TGTGCCAGCAGCGTCCGGGACAGGGATAGCACCGGGGAGCTGTTTTTT. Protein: CASSVRDRDSTGELFF.